The 18 T cell receptor beta chains presented below share a single source sample, sequenced in a study of blood T cell repertoires in COVID-19. Data came from immunoSEQ multiplex PCR; TCRdb stores just in-frame clones and leaves some out. The sample carries roughly 150,000 clones, roughly 87% recorded once. The specimen sequenced was peripheral blood. All receptors come from a human donor in a cohort sampled during active COVID-19.

This chain links TRBV18 with TRBJ1-2; D is perhaps TRBD1 (5 bases). V lost 3 bases and J 6 bases, leaving 14 bases between the germline ends. The CDR3 extends over 14 amino acids. CDR1 is KGHSH, CDR2 LQKENI, per germline. The CDR3 DNA sequence: TGTGCCAGCTCACCTGCAGGGATCCTTAATGGCTACACCTTC. It yields the protein CASSPAGILNGYTF. The variable domain in full, with the rest retrieved from reference TRBV18 and TRBJ1-2, is NAGVMQNPRHLVRRRGQEARLRCSPMKGHSHVYWYRQLPEEGLKFMVYLQKENIIDESGMPKERFSAEFPKEGPSILRIQQVVRGDSAAYFCASSPAGILNGYTFGSGTRLTVV.

J is TRBJ1-2 and V is TRBV19; 9 bases are shared with TRBD1. The junction had 9 bases not matched to a gene; V was cut back by 0 bases and J by 4 bases. Per the germline V gene, CDR1 is LNHDA and CDR2 is SQIVND (reference sequence). The CDR3 runs 17 residues. In nucleotides, the CDR3 is TGTGCCAGTAGTATAGATGCGACAGGGGGAAGGGGCTATGGCTACACCTTC. This gives the protein CASSIDATGGRGYGYTF.

V and J are TRBV5-4 and TRBJ2-1; TRBD2 aligns across 9 bases. With V trimmed by 4 bases and J by 8 bases, 7 bases remained unmatched. This CDR3 is built from 14 residues. Germline V lookup: CDR1 SGHNT, CDR2 YYREEE (reference sequence). The CDR3 loop reads CASSQGGGGDEQFF. DNA of the CDR3: TGTGCCAGCAGCCAGGGTGGCGGGGGGGATGAGCAGTTCTTC.

This clone was detected once. The gene calls are TRBV3-1 (or the pseudogene TRBV3-2) and TRBJ2-7, with 9 bases lining up with TRBD2. After removal of 4 bases from V and 8 bases from J, the junction contained 12 bases not matched to a gene. Germline lookup yields CDR1 LGHDT and CDR2 YNNKEL (reference sequence). CDR3 length: 15 amino acids. This chain's CDR3 is CASSLLGREGNKQYF. The CDR3 DNA reads as TGTGCCAGCAGCCTTCTTGGGCGGGAGGGCAATAAGCAGTACTTC.

This chain uses TRBV11-2 with TRBJ2-3; 11 bases are shared with TRBD2. Germline V gives CDR1 SGHAT, CDR2 FQNNGV. V was pared by 5 bases and J by 0 bases, with 10 bases of the junction left unmatched. The CDR3 runs 18 residues. CDR3 in DNA: TGTGCCAGCAGCCTACGGGGACTAGCGGCCACTAGCACAGATACGCAGTATTTT. It yields the protein CASSLRGLAATSTDTQYF.

The rearrangement joins TRBV9 to TRBJ1-6; the match to TRBD1 covers 8 bases. The CDR3 has 14 amino acids. The germline V gene has CDR1 SGDLS and CDR2 YYNGEE. V was clipped by 3 bases and J by 7 bases; unmatched bases: 3. The CDR3 DNA reads as TGTGCCAGCAGCGCAGGGGGCAGAAATTCACCCCTCCACTTT. Translating gives CASSAGGRNSPLHF.

This chain uses TRBV28 with TRBJ1-2, with D possibly TRBD1 on 5 matching bases. V was cut by 2 bases and J by 0 bases, with 10 bases left in between. Germline values: CDR1 MDHEN, CDR2 SYDVKM. CDR3 length equals 15 residues. This CDR3 reads CASSLGGAANYGYTF. The CDR3 DNA is TGTGCCAGCAGTTTAGGAGGGGCAGCTAACTATGGCTACACCTTC.

This clone came up once. The rearrangement links TRBV19 to TRBJ1-3; D is ambiguous. CDR1 is LNHDA and CDR2 is SQIVND in the germline V gene (reference sequence). Deletions cut 5 bases from V and 0 bases from J, with 11 bases between. The CDR3 spans 15 residues. In DNA form, the CDR3 reads TGTGCCAGTAGTTCCGAGGTCTACTCTGGAAACACCATATATTTT. It encodes CASSSEVYSGNTIYF.

The V call is TRBV28, the J call TRBJ1-4; 10 bases align to TRBD1. The CDR3 length is 15 residues. J lost 13 bases, V lost 5 bases, and 13 bases had no gene match. Per germline, CDR1 MDHEN and CDR2 SYDVKM. CDR3 nucleotide sequence: TGTGCCAGCAGTCCGCCGGGACAGGGGATCCCTAGACTGTTTTTT. Encoded protein: CASSPPGQGIPRLFF.

V is TRBV11-3 and J is TRBJ2-3; 11 nucleotides match TRBD2. Germline loops: CDR1 SGHNT, CDR2 YENEEA. Trimming at V came to 3 bases and at J to 6 bases, leaving 8 bases not matched to a gene. The CDR3 has 16 amino acids. In DNA form, the CDR3 reads TGTGCCAGCAGCTTGGGACTAGCGGACCCTCTCGATACGCAGTATTTT. It is translated as CASSLGLADPLDTQYF.

CDR3 loop: CASSLGREVSYEQYF. The CDR3 nucleotides read TGTGCCAGCAGTTTAGGCCGGGAGGTCTCCTACGAGCAGTACTTC. The V gene is TRBV28, the J gene TRBJ2-7; 7 nucleotides match TRBD2. Trimming at V came to 2 bases and at J to 0 bases, leaving 4 bases not matched to a gene. This CDR3 has 15 amino acids. Germline V lookup: CDR1 MDHEN, CDR2 SYDVKM.

The chain is built from TRBV3-1 (or the pseudogene TRBV3-2) and TRBJ2-7; 11 nucleotides match TRBD2. J lost 0 bases, V lost 5 bases, and 3 bases had no gene match. Germline V gene sequence: CDR1 LGHDT, CDR2 YNNKEL (reference sequence). CDR3 length: 15 residues. The CDR3 sequence is CASSTSGSLSYEQYF. The CDR3, as DNA: TGTGCCAGCAGCACTAGCGGGAGCCTCTCCTACGAGCAGTACTTC.

The rearrangement uses TRBV11-2 and TRBJ2-7; 7 bases align to TRBD2. This CDR3 region has 14 residues. Germline CDR1 SGHAT, CDR2 FQNNGV. V dropped 2 bases and J dropped 0; count of bases not matched to a gene: 1. CDR3 region: CASSLRTSSYEQYF. CDR3 DNA sequence: TGTGCCAGCAGCTTAAGGACTAGCTCCTACGAGCAGTACTTC. Full variable domain (remainder filled in from reference TRBV11-2 and TRBJ2-7): EAGVAQSPRYKIIEKRQSVAFWCNPISGHATLYWYQQILGQGPKLLIQFQNNGVVDDSQLPKDRFSAERLKGVDSTLKIQPAKLEDSAVYLCASSLRTSSYEQYFGPGTRLTVT.

The rearrangement joins TRBV6-1 to TRBJ1-2; 8 positions agree with TRBD1. Germline assignment: CDR1 MNHNS and CDR2 SASEGT. This CDR3 has 15 amino acids. Unmatched junction bases numbered 5, after V lost 3 bases and J lost 2 bases. In nucleotides, the CDR3 is TGTGCCAGCAGTGAGCCCGACAGGGGAAACTATGGCTACACCTTC. Its translation: CASSEPDRGNYGYTF.

The V gene is TRBV28, the J gene TRBJ2-6; 10 bases are a match to TRBD1. V lost 3 bases and J lost 2; bases outside the gene matches: 13. There are 20 residues in the CDR3. Germline CDR1 is MDHEN and CDR2 is SYDVKM. This CDR3 reads CASSLISTGGTLAGANVLTF. CDR3 sequence (DNA): TGTGCCAGCAGTTTGATTTCGACAGGGGGCACTTTAGCTGGGGCCAACGTCCTGACTTTC. Based on the CDR3 plus reference TRBV28 and TRBJ2-6, the full variable domain is DVKVTQSSRYLVKRTGEKVFLECVQDMDHENMFWYRQDPGLGLRLIYFSYDVKMKEKGDIPEGYSVSREKKERFSLILESASTNQTSMYLCASSLISTGGTLAGANVLTFGAGSRLTVL.

The chain combines TRBV29-1 with TRBJ2-7, with D perhaps matching TRBD2 (6 bases). Trimming took 5 bases from V and 0 from J, leaving 11 bases between them. Per the germline V gene, CDR1 is SQVTM and CDR2 is ANQGSEA. The CDR3 loop spans 13 amino acids. The CDR3: CSVIAESSYEQYF. The CDR3 DNA reads TGCAGCGTTATAGCGGAGAGCTCCTACGAGCAGTACTTC.

In this sample, this clone turned up a few times. The chain links TRBV27 to TRBJ1-1; D uncertain. Between the trimmed V and J ends, which lost 5 bases and 5 bases, there was a span of 9 bases. In germline, CDR1 is MNHEY, CDR2 SMNVEV (reference sequence). This CDR3 is built from 12 residues. The chain's CDR3 is CASSEGRTEAFF. The CDR3 nucleotides are TGTGCCAGCAGTGAAGGGAGGACTGAAGCTTTCTTT.

V and J are TRBV28 and TRBJ2-7; 8 nucleotides match TRBD1. The J segment lost 2 bases and the V segment lost 2 bases, leaving 5 bases of the junction unmatched. The germline V gene encodes CDR1 MDHEN and CDR2 SYDVKM. CDR3 length: 15 amino acids. The CDR3 here is CASSLRAGGPYEQYF. DNA for the CDR3: TGTGCCAGCAGTTTAAGGGCAGGGGGCCCCTACGAGCAGTACTTC.